This TCR beta chain was observed in a study of T-cell memory formation after mild COVID-19. The wider study: The TCR clusters were mostly specific to one donor. General study points: Some clones that responded turned up in pre-infection memory, which suggests that cross-reactive memory joined in.

Between the trimmed V and J ends, which lost 3 bases and 4 bases, there was a span of 18 bases. This CDR3 region has 18 residues. Germline V lookup: CDR1 KGHDR, CDR2 SFDVKD. On this clonotype: The antigen remains unidentified.

5'RACE primed from the constant segment yielded TCR alpha and TCR beta cDNA libraries bearing sample barcodes and UMIs. TCRdb used MiXCR to reprocess the 5' RACE reads, holding one entry per CDR3 protein. The data contain around 200,000 distinct CDR3 sequences, roughly 30% of them singletons. The sequenced sample consisted of PBMCs or a T cell subset sorted from them (not recorded which). The chain is built from TRBV24-1 and TRBJ2-6; unclear D gene. The TCR was taken from an adult woman who had mild COVID-19 (a few samples of this study predate the infection). Cell type and time point are not known. The CDR3 loop is CATSDAAMVSTGANVLTF. CDR3 DNA: TGTGCCACCAGTGATGCGGCAATGGTGTCGACGGGGGCCAACGTCCTGACTTTC.